Given below is one TCR beta chain in context. TCRdb's copy holds only in-frame clones and misses some; the assay was immunoSEQ multiplex PCR. In the table there are about 64,000 clones, approximately 92% of which are singletons. This sample is drawn from a study of blood T cell repertoires in COVID-19. Sequenced input: peripheral blood. The sequence derives from a woman of 80 years or more with active COVID-19.

CDR3 bases: TGTGCCAGCAGCTCTGGGGGGGCGCTCGGAGACACTGAAGCTTTCTTT. Its translation is CASSSGGALGDTEAFF. The rearrangement joins TRBV7-6 to TRBJ1-1; D may be TRBD1 (6 bases). Trimming left V 4 bases short and J 3 bases short, with 18 bases between. The germline gives CDR1 SGHVS, CDR2 FNYEAQ. The CDR3 runs to 16 residues.